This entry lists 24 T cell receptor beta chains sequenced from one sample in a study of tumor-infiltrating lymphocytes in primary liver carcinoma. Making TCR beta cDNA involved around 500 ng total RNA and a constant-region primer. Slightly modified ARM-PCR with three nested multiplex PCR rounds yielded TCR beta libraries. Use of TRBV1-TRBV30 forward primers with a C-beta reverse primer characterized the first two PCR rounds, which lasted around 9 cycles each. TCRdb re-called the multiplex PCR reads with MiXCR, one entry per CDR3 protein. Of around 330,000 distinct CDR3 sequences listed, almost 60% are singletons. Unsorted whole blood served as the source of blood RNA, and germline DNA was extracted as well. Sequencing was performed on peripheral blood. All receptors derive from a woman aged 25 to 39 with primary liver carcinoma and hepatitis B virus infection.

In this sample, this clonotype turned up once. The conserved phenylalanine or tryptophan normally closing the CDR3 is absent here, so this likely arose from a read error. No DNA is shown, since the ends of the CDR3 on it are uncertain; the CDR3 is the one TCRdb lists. The CDR3 spells CASSLAGVETHYS. The chain links TRBV11-2 to TRBJ2-5. Germline values: CDR1 SGHAT, CDR2 FQNNGV. The CDR3 totals 13 residues, both ends included.

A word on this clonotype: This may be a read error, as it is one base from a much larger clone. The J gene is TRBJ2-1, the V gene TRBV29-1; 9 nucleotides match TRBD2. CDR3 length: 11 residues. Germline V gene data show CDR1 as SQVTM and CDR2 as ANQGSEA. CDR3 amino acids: CSIEIAGVRFF. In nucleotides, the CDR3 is TGCAGCATTGAAATAGCGGGAGTGCGATTCTTC.

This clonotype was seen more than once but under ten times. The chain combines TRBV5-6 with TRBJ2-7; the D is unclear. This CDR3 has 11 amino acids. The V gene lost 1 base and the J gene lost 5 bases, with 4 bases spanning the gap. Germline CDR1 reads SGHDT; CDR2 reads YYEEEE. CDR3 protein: CASSLSDEQYF. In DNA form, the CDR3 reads TGTGCCAGCAGCTTGTCAGACGAGCAGTACTTC.

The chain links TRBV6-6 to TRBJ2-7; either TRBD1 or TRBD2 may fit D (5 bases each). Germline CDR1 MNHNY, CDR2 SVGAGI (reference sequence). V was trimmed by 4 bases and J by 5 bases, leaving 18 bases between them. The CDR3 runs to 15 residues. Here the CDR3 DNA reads TGTGCCAGCAGTTTGCCGGGGCAAGGATTCGACGAGCAGTACTTC. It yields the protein CASSLPGQGFDEQYF.

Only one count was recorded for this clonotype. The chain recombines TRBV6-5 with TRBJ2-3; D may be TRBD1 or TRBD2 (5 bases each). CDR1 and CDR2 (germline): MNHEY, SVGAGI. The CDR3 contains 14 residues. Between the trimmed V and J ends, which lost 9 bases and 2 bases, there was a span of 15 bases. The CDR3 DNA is TGTGCCAGTCGGGACCGGGGACCCACAGATACGCAGTATTTT. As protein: CASRDRGPTDTQYF.

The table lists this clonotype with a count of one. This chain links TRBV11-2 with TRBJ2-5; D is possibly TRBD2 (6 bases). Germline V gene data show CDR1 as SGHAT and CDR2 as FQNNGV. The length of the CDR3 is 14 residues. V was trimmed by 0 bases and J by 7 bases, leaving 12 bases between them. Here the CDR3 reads CASSLEGGTWTQYF. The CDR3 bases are TGTGCCAGCAGCTTAGAGGGCGGGACGTGGACCCAGTACTTC.

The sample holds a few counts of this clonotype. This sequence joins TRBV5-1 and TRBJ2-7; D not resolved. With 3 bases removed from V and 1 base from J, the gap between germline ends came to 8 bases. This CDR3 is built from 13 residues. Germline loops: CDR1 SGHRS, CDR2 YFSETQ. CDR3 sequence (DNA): TGCGCCAGCAGCTCCGGACCGTCCTACGAGCAGTACTTC. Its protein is CASSSGPSYEQYF.

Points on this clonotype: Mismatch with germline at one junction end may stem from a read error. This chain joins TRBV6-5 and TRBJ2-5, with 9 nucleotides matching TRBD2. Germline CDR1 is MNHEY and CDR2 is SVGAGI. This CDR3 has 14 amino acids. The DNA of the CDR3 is TGTGCCAGCAGTTACGCGGGAGGGGTGGAGACCCAGCACTTC. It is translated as CASSYAGGVETQHF.

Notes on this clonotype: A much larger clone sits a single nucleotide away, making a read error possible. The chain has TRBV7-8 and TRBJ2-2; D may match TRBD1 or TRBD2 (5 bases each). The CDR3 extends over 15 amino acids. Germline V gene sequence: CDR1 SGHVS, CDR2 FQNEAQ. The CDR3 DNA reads TGTGCCAGCAGCGAGGGACGGGCGGACACCGGGAAGCTGTTTTTT. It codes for CASSEGRADTGKLFF. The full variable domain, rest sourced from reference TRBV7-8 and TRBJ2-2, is GAGVSQSPRYKVAKRGQDVALRCDPISGHVSLFWYQQALGQGPEFLTYFQNEAQLDKSGLPSDRFFAERPEGSVSTLKIQRTQQEDSAVYLCASSEGRADTGKLFFGEGSRLTVL.

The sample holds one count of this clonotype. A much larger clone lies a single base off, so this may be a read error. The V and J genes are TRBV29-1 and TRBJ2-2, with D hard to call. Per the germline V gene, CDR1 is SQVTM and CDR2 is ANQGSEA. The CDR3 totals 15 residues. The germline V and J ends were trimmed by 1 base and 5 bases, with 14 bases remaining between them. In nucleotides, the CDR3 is TGCAGCGTTGAAGCAGTAGGCACTGGGACCGGGGAGCTGTTTTTT. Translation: CSVEAVGTGTGELFF.

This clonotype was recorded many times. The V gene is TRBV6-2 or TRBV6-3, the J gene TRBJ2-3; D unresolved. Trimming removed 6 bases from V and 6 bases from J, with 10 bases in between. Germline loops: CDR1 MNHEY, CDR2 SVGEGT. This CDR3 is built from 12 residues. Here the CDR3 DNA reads TGTGCCAGCAGAAAAACGGCGGATACGCAGTATTTT. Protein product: CASRKTADTQYF.

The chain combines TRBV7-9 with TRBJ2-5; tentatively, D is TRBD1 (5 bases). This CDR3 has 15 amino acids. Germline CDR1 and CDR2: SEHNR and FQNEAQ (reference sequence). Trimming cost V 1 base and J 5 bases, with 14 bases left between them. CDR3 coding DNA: TGTGCCAGCAGCTTAGGGTTTACAGGAGCGGAGACCCAGTACTTC. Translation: CASSLGFTGAETQYF.

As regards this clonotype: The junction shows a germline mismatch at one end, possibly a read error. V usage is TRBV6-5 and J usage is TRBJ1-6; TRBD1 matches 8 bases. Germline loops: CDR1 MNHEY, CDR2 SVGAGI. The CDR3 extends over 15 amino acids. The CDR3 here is CASSYLGQGNSPFHF. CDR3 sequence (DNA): TGTGCCAGCAGTTACCTTGGACAGGGTAATTCACCCTTCCACTTT.

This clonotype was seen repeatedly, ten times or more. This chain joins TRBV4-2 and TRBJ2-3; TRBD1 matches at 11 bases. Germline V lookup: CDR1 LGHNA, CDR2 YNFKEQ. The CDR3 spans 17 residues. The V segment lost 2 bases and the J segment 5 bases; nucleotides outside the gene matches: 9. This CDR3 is CASSQYGGQGARDTQYF. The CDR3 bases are TGTGCCAGCAGCCAATATGGAGGACAGGGGGCGCGAGATACGCAGTATTTT.

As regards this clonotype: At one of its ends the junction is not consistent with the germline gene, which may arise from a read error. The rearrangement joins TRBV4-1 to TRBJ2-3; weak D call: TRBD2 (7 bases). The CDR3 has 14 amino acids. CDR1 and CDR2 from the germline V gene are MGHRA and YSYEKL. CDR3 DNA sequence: TGCACCAGCAGCCAGGGGACTACCACAGATACGCAGTATTTT. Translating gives CTSSQGTTTDTQYF.

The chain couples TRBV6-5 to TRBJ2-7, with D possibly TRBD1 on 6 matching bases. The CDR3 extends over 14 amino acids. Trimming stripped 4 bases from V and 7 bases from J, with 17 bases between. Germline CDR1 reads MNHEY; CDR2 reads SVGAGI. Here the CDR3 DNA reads TGTGCCAGCAGTTTTGACAGGTTCAACGGGGAGCAGTACTTC. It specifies CASSFDRFNGEQYF.

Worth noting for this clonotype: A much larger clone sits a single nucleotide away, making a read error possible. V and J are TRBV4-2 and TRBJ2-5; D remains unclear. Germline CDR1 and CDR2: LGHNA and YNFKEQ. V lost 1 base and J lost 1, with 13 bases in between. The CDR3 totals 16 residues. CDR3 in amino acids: CASSQAFHTSQETQYF. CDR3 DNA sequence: TGTGCCAGCAGCCAAGCCTTCCACACTTCCCAAGAGACCCAGTACTTC.

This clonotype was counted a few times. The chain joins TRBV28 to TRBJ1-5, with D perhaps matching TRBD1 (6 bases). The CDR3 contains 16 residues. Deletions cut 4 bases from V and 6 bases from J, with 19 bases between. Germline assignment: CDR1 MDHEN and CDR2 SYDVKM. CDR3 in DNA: TGTGCCAGCAGTTCATGGCGAACAGGGCGCATTCAGCCCCAGCATTTT. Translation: CASSSWRTGRIQPQHF.

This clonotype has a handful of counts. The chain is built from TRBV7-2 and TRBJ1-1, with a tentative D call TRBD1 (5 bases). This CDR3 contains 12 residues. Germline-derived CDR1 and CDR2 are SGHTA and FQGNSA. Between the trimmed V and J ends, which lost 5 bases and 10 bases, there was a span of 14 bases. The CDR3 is CASSQTGTRAFF. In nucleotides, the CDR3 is TGTGCCAGCAGCCAGACCGGGACGAGAGCTTTCTTT.

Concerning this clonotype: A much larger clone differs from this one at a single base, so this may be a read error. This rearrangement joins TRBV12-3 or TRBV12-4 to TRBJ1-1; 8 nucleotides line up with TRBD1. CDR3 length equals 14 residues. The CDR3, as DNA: TGTGTCAGCAGTTTCCAGACAGGGGAGACTGAAGCTTTCTTT. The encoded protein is CVSSFQTGETEAFF.

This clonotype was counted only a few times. CDR3 nucleotides: TGTGCCAGCAGTTCCGCCCGGGACAGGGGTTTAGGGCAAGAGACCCAGTACTTC. Its protein product is CASSSARDRGLGQETQYF. The V and J genes are TRBV6-2 or TRBV6-3 and TRBJ2-5; 10 bases align to TRBD1. This CDR3 comprises 18 residues. V lost 4 bases to trimming and J lost 2 bases; unmatched junction nucleotides: 13. Germline loops: CDR1 MNHEY, CDR2 SVGEGT.

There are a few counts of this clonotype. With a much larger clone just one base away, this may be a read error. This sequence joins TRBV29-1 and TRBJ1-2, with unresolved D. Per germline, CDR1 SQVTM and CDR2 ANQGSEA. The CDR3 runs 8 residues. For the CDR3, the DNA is TGCAGCGTTGGTGGCTACGCCTTC. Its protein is CSVGGYAF.

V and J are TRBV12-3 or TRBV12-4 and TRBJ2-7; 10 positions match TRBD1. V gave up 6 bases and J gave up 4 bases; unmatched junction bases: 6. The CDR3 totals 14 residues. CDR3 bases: TGTGCCAGCAGGTCCGGGACAGGGGATTACGAGCAGTACTTC. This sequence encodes CASRSGTGDYEQYF.

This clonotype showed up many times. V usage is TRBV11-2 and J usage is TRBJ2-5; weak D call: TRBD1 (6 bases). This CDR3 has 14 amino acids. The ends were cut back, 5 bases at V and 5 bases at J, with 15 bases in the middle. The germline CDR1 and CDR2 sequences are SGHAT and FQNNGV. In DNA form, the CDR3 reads TGTGCCAGCAGCGCACACAGGGCTCGGGAGACCCAGTACTTC. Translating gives CASSAHRARETQYF.